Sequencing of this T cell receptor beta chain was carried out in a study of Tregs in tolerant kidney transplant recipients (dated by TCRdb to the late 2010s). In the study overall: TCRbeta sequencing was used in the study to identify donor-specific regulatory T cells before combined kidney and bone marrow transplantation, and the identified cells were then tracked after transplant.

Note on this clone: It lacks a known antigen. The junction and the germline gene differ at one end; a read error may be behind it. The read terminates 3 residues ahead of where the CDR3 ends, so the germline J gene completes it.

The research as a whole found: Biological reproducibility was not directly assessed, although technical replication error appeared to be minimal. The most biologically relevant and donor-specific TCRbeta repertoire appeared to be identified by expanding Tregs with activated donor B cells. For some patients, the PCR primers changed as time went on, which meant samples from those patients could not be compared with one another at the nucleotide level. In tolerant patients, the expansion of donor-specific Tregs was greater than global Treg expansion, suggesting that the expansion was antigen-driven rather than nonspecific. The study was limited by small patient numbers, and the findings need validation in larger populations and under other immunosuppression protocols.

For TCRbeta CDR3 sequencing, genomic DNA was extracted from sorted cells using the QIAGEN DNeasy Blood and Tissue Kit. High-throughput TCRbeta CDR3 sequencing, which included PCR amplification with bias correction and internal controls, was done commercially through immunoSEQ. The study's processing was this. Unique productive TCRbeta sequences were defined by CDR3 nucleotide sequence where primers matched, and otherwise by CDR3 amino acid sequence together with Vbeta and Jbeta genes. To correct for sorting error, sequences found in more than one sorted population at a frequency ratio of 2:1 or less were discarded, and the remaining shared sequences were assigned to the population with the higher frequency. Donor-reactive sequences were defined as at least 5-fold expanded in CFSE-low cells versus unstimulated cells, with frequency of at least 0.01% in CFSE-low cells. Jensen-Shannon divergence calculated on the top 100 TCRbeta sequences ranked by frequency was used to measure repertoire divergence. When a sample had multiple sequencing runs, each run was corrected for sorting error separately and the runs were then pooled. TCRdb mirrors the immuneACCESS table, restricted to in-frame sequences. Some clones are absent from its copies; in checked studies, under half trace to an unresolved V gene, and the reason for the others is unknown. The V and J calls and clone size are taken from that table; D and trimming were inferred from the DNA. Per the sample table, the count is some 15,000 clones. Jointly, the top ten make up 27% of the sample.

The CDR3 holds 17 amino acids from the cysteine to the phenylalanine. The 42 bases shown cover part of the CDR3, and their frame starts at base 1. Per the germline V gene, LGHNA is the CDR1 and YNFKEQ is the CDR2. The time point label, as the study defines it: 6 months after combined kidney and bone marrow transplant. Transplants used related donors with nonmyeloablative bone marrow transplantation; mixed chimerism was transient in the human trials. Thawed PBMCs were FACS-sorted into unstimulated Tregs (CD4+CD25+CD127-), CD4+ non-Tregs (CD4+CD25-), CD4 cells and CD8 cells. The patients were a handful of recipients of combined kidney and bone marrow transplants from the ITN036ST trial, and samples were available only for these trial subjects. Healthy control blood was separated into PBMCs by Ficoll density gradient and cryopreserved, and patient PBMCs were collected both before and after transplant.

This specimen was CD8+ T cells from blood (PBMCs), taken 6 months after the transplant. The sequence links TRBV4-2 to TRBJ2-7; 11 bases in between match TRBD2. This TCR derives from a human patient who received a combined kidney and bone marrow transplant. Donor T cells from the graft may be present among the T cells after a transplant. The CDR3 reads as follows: CASSPGLAEGGSYEQYF. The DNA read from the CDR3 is TGCGCCAGCAGCCCGGGACTAGCGGAAGGGGGTTCCTACGAG.